Listed below are T cell receptor beta chains from one sample, sequenced in a study of blood T cell repertoires in COVID-19. Sequencing used immunoSEQ multiplex PCR; TCRdb keeps in-frame clones, though not all of them. Among under 300,000 clones listed, 86% were seen once. The sequenced material came from peripheral blood. Receptors were obtained from a woman under 40 with active or convalescent COVID-19. Each CDR3 is given with its conserved first and last residue. D genes are given only for firm matches. The size of a clone is reported for some rows only, either as once, few or many, or as a class for expanded clones.

cdr3_aa: CASSLEAVSYEQYF
cdr3_nt: TGTGCCAGCAGCCTAGAGGCGGTGTCCTACGAGCAGTACTTC
clone_size: NA
v_call: TRBV7-8
j_call: TRBJ2-7
d_call: NA
cdr3_length: 14

cdr3_aa: CATSRGGEGLWGYTF
cdr3_nt: TGTGCCACCAGCAGAGGAGGGGAGGGGTTGTGGGGCTACACCTTC
clone_size: NA
v_call: TRBV15
j_call: TRBJ1-2
d_call: NA
cdr3_length: 15

cdr3_aa: CASSQDRGGGRSFF
cdr3_nt: TGCGCCAGCAGCCAAGATCGGGGAGGGGGTAGGTCTTTCTTT
clone_size: NA
v_call: TRBV4-3
j_call: TRBJ1-1
d_call: NA
cdr3_length: 14

cdr3_aa: CASSLAGVGTDTQYF
cdr3_nt: TGTGCCAGCAGCTTAGCGGGGGTCGGCACAGATACGCAGTATTTT
clone_size: NA
v_call: TRBV7-3
j_call: TRBJ2-3
d_call: TRBD2
cdr3_length: 15

cdr3_aa: CASSYIATYEQYF
cdr3_nt: TGTGCCAGCAGTTACATAGCGACCTACGAGCAGTACTTC
clone_size: once
v_call: TRBV6-6
j_call: TRBJ2-7
d_call: NA
cdr3_length: 13

cdr3_aa: CASSSSRGGKETQYF
cdr3_nt: TGTGCCAGCAGTTCCTCCCGAGGAGGGAAAGAGACCCAGTACTTC
clone_size: NA
v_call: TRBV28
j_call: TRBJ2-5
d_call: NA
cdr3_length: 15

cdr3_aa: CASSIRGSGANVLTF
cdr3_nt: TGTGCCAGTAGTATCAGGGGATCTGGGGCCAACGTCCTGACTTTC
clone_size: NA
v_call: TRBV19
j_call: TRBJ2-6
d_call: NA
cdr3_length: 15

cdr3_aa: CAARGGASSYNEQFF
cdr3_nt: TGTGCCGCGCGGGGGGGGGCCAGCTCCTACAATGAGCAGTTCTTC
clone_size: NA
v_call: TRBV10-3
j_call: TRBJ2-1
d_call: TRBD2
cdr3_length: 15

cdr3_aa: CASRATGTNTEAFF
cdr3_nt: TGCGCCAGCAGAGCGACAGGGACCAACACTGAAGCTTTCTTT
clone_size: few
v_call: TRBV5-1
j_call: TRBJ1-1
d_call: TRBD1
cdr3_length: 14

cdr3_aa: CASSWTSGALMDEQFF
cdr3_nt: TGTGCCAGCAGTTGGACTAGCGGGGCCCTAATGGATGAGCAGTTCTTC
clone_size: NA
v_call: TRBV27
j_call: TRBJ2-1
d_call: TRBD2
cdr3_length: 16

cdr3_aa: CASSLGAPQGWYEQYF
cdr3_nt: TGCGCCAGCAGCTTGGGAGCCCCACAGGGTTGGTACGAGCAGTACTTC
clone_size: NA
v_call: TRBV5-1
j_call: TRBJ2-7
d_call: NA
cdr3_length: 16

cdr3_aa: CASSLDRGRDEQFF
cdr3_nt: TGTGCCAGCAGCTTAGACAGGGGGCGGGATGAGCAGTTCTTC
clone_size: NA
v_call: TRBV7-2
j_call: TRBJ2-1
d_call: TRBD1
cdr3_length: 14

cdr3_aa: CATSRDLIGGGLFF
cdr3_nt: TGTGCCACCAGCAGAGATTTAATCGGGGGGGGACTGTTTTTT
clone_size: once
v_call: TRBV15
j_call: TRBJ2-2
d_call: TRBD2
cdr3_length: 14